The rows below give T cell receptor beta chains drawn from one sample of a study of control samples from healthy donors and cancer patients. Using immunoSEQ multiplex PCR, the repertoire was profiled, and TCRdb retains in-frame clones only, with some absent. The table has 60,000 to 75,000 clones, approximately 89% seen once. Sequenced sample: PBMCs. The receptors were sampled from a man between 60 and 75 years old with colorectal cancer. CDR3s include the opening cysteine and the closing phenylalanine or tryptophan. The order of the fields is V gene, clone size, D gene, J gene, CDR3 protein, CDR3 DNA. D genes are given only for firm matches. The size entry is marked missing in some rows and otherwise reads once, few, many or a size class.

V gene: TRBV18
clone size: -
D gene: -
J gene: TRBJ2-5
CDR3 protein: CASSPSRGQETQYF
CDR3 DNA: TGTGCCAGCTCACCCTCCCGGGGGCAAGAGACCCAGTACTTC

V gene: TRBV27
clone size: -
D gene: -
J gene: TRBJ1-2
CDR3 protein: CASRRVGNYGYTF
CDR3 DNA: TGTGCCAGCCGACGGGTGGGGAACTATGGCTACACCTTC

V gene: TRBV7-2
clone size: once
D gene: -
J gene: TRBJ2-7
CDR3 protein: CASSLGDGPTYEQYF
CDR3 DNA: TGTGCCAGCAGCTTAGGAGACGGACCAACCTACGAGCAGTACTTC

V gene: TRBV5-5
clone size: -
D gene: -
J gene: TRBJ1-4
CDR3 protein: CASSFSLGAGEKLFF
CDR3 DNA: TGTGCCAGCAGCTTCTCCTTAGGGGCGGGGGAAAAACTGTTTTTT

V gene: TRBV11-2
clone size: -
D gene: -
J gene: TRBJ1-1
CDR3 protein: CASSSGRVREAFF
CDR3 DNA: TGTGCCAGCAGCTCGGGGAGGGTACGAGAAGCTTTCTTT

V gene: TRBV25-1
clone size: -
D gene: -
J gene: TRBJ2-6
CDR3 protein: CATGANVLTF
CDR3 DNA: TGTGCCACCGGCGCTAACGTCCTGACTTTC

V gene: TRBV19
clone size: few
D gene: TRBD2
J gene: TRBJ2-3
CDR3 protein: CASSPWTSGGAKDTQYF
CDR3 DNA: TGTGCCAGTAGTCCCTGGACTAGCGGGGGGGCCAAAGATACGCAGTATTTT

V gene: TRBV15
clone size: -
D gene: TRBD1
J gene: TRBJ2-1
CDR3 protein: CATSSGDRGNEQFF
CDR3 DNA: TGTGCCACCAGCAGCGGGGACAGGGGGAATGAGCAGTTCTTC

V gene: TRBV7-8
clone size: -
D gene: -
J gene: TRBJ1-3
CDR3 protein: CASCQGAQGDTIYF
CDR3 DNA: TGTGCCAGCTGCCAAGGGGCCCAAGGGGACACCATATATTTT

V gene: TRBV28
clone size: -
D gene: -
J gene: TRBJ1-2
CDR3 protein: CASSSGGNGYTF
CDR3 DNA: TGTGCCAGCAGTTCGGGGGGCAATGGCTACACCTTC

V gene: TRBV28
clone size: -
D gene: TRBD1
J gene: TRBJ1-2
CDR3 protein: CASSTRVGGNGYTF
CDR3 DNA: TGTGCCAGCAGTACCCGGGTAGGGGGCAATGGCTACACCTTC

V gene: TRBV6-5
clone size: -
D gene: -
J gene: TRBJ1-2
CDR3 protein: CASRGRSYGYTF
CDR3 DNA: TGTGCCAGCAGGGGACGGAGCTATGGCTACACCTTC

V gene: TRBV28
clone size: -
D gene: -
J gene: TRBJ2-1
CDR3 protein: CASSLWVPNEQFF
CDR3 DNA: TGTGCCAGCAGTTTGTGGGTCCCCAATGAGCAGTTCTTC

V gene: TRBV27
clone size: -
D gene: TRBD1
J gene: TRBJ2-7
CDR3 protein: CASSLGQGAYEQYF
CDR3 DNA: TGTGCCAGCAGTTTGGGACAGGGGGCCTACGAGCAGTACTTC

V gene: TRBV12-3/TRBV12-4
clone size: -
D gene: -
J gene: TRBJ1-1
CDR3 protein: CASSLDMNTEAFF
CDR3 DNA: TGTGCCAGCAGTCTAGACATGAACACTGAAGCTTTCTTT

V gene: TRBV2
clone size: -
D gene: -
J gene: TRBJ2-3
CDR3 protein: CASSGGGLDTQYF
CDR3 DNA: TGTGCCAGCAGTGGGGGGGGCTTAGATACGCAGTATTTT

V gene: TRBV6-1
clone size: once
D gene: TRBD1
J gene: TRBJ1-2
CDR3 protein: CASSEGAGGGYGYTF
CDR3 DNA: TGTGCCAGCAGTGAAGGGGCAGGGGGCGGGTATGGCTACACCTTC

V gene: TRBV4-2
clone size: -
D gene: TRBD1
J gene: TRBJ1-1
CDR3 protein: CASSQELRRDSEAFF
CDR3 DNA: TGTGCCAGCAGCCAAGAGCTCCGTAGGGACAGTGAAGCTTTCTTT

V gene: TRBV18
clone size: few
D gene: TRBD1
J gene: TRBJ1-2
CDR3 protein: CASSPWDREIYGYTF
CDR3 DNA: TGTGCCAGCTCACCGTGGGACAGGGAGATTTACGGCTACACCTTC

V gene: TRBV18
clone size: -
D gene: TRBD1
J gene: TRBJ1-2
CDR3 protein: CASSSTGVSRRGGGYTF
CDR3 DNA: TGTGCCAGCTCATCCACAGGGGTGAGTAGAAGAGGAGGTGGCTACACCTTC

V gene: TRBV5-5
clone size: -
D gene: TRBD2
J gene: TRBJ2-7
CDR3 protein: CASSSPTPGLSDYEQYF
CDR3 DNA: TGTGCCAGCAGCTCCCCAACGCCGGGACTATCCGACTACGAGCAGTACTTC

V gene: TRBV30
clone size: -
D gene: -
J gene: TRBJ2-2
CDR3 protein: CAWSGEGVHTGELFF
CDR3 DNA: TGTGCCTGGTCAGGTGAGGGGGTACACACCGGGGAGCTGTTTTTT

V gene: TRBV6-6
clone size: -
D gene: TRBD1
J gene: TRBJ2-7
CDR3 protein: CASSYGQGADEQYF
CDR3 DNA: TGTGCCAGCAGTTACGGACAGGGGGCGGACGAGCAGTACTTC

V gene: TRBV5-1
clone size: few
D gene: TRBD2
J gene: TRBJ2-2
CDR3 protein: CASSRSSGGLTGELFF
CDR3 DNA: TGCGCCAGCAGCCGTTCTAGCGGGGGGCTCACCGGGGAGCTGTTTTTT

V gene: TRBV6-5
clone size: -
D gene: -
J gene: TRBJ1-2
CDR3 protein: CASSTHRDYGYTF
CDR3 DNA: TGTGCCAGCAGTACTCACAGGGACTATGGCTACACCTTC

V gene: TRBV6-5
clone size: -
D gene: TRBD1
J gene: TRBJ1-4
CDR3 protein: CASSYSDRGGEKLFF
CDR3 DNA: TGTGCCAGCAGTTACTCGGACAGGGGGGGGGAAAAACTGTTTTTT

V gene: TRBV29-1
clone size: -
D gene: -
J gene: TRBJ1-5
CDR3 protein: CSVPLPQHF
CDR3 DNA: TGCAGCGTTCCTCTGCCCCAGCATTTT